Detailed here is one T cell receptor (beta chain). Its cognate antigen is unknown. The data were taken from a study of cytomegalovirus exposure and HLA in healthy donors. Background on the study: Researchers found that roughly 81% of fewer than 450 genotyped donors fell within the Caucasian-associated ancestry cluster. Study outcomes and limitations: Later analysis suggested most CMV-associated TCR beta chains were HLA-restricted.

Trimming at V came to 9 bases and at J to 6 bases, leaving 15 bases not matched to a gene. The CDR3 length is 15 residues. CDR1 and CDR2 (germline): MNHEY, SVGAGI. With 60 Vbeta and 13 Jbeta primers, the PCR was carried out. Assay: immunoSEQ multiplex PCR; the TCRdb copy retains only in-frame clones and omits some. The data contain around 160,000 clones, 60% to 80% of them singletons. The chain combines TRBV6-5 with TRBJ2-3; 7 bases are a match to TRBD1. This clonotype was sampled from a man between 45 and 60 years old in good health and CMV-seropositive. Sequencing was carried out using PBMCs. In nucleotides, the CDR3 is TGTGCCAGTAGGAGCAGGGGGTTCTCTGGGGATACGCAGTATTTT. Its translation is CASRSRGFSGDTQYF.